This TCR beta chain derives from a study of identical twins. Study-wide results and limits: Analyses of zero insertions could be partly confounded by invariant MAIT and iNKT cells. Shared out-of-frame alpha sequences (those common to twins) showed excess low generation probability. Memory repertoires showed no such pattern, whereas abundant cord blood beta clonotypes carried fewer insertions.

From the 5' RACE reads, TCRdb called clonotypes with MiXCR, one entry per CDR3 protein. The data hold approximately 220,000 distinct CDR3 sequences, with under 10% observed a single time. CDR3 size: 16 residues. Trimming at V came to 3 bases and at J to 1 base, leaving 4 bases not matched to a gene. CDR1 is KGHSH, CDR2 LQKENI, per germline. Only a few counts were recorded for this clonotype. The antigen is unknown. These data are also associated with another study on yellow fever vaccine responses in identical twins. From that report: Among the twins, the vaccine T cell response reportedly seemed partly convergent and partly personalized.

The clonotype comes from a woman aged 18-29 years in good health. Specimen: memory (CD45RO+) T cells sorted from blood. The chain links TRBV18 to TRBJ1-1; 11 nucleotides align to TRBD1. The CDR3 nucleotides read TGTGCCAGCTCACCCGGGACAGGGGGGCGGAACACTGAAGCTTTCTTT. Translated: CASSPGTGGRNTEAFF.